The 10 T cell receptor beta chains reported below all come from one sample, sequenced in a study of cytomegalovirus exposure and HLA in healthy donors. Both 60 Vbeta primers and 13 Jbeta primers went into the PCR. Using immunoSEQ multiplex PCR, the repertoire was profiled, and TCRdb retains in-frame clones only, with some absent. The data contain some 130,000 clones, about four fifths of them singletons. Sequenced input: PBMCs. These receptors originate from a man aged 30 to 39 in good health.

As for this clone: Other nucleotide sequences in the sample specify the same CDR3. The genes are TRBV5-1 and TRBJ1-5; D is possibly TRBD1 (5 bases). Germline CDR1 is SGHRS and CDR2 is YFSETQ. The CDR3 extends over 14 amino acids. V was pared by 0 bases and J by 4 bases, with 8 bases between. CDR3 nucleotide sequence: TGCGCCAGCAGCTTGGGGGAGGGGAATCAGCCCCAGCATTTT. Encoded protein: CASSLGEGNQPQHF.

The chain recombines TRBV10-3 with TRBJ1-5, with a possible D match to TRBD1 (5 bases). Looked up from germline, CDR1 is ENHRY and CDR2 is SYGVKD. V was pared by 4 bases and J by 1 base, with 8 bases between. The CDR3 is made up of 14 amino acids. CDR3 nucleotides: TGTGCCATCAGTGGCAGGGAAAGCAATCAGCCCCAGCATTTT. Translating gives CAISGRESNQPQHF.

V and J are TRBV6-5 and TRBJ2-5, with 8 bases identical to TRBD1. Losses at the gene ends were 7 bases for V and 4 bases for J; bases not matched to a gene: 11. The germline V gene encodes CDR1 MNHEY and CDR2 SVGAGI. The CDR3 totals 15 residues. CDR3 region: CASKPRTGPTETQYF. CDR3 coding DNA: TGTGCCAGCAAACCGAGGACAGGGCCTACAGAGACCCAGTACTTC.

This chain links TRBV10-2 with TRBJ2-3; TRBD2 is a possible D gene (5 bases). This CDR3 contains 15 residues. CDR1 and CDR2 from the germline V gene are WSHSY and SAAADI. Trimming took 8 bases from V and 2 from J, leaving 17 bases between them. The CDR3 sequence is CASLPLAGPTDTQYF. The CDR3 DNA reads TGCGCCAGCCTACCCCTCGCGGGCCCCACAGATACGCAGTATTTT.

The chain uses TRBV25-1 and TRBJ1-1; 7 nucleotides line up with TRBD1. The V and J ends lost 6 bases and 1 base, in that order; junction bases with no gene match: 14. CDR1 and CDR2 from the germline V gene are MGHDK and SYGVNS. The length of the CDR3 is 17 residues. CDR3 amino acids: CASSELGGQSSNTEAFF. The DNA for the CDR3 is TGTGCCAGCAGCGAACTTGGGGGACAGTCCTCGAACACTGAAGCTTTCTTT.

V gene TRBV28 combines with J gene TRBJ2-2; 15 bases are a match to TRBD2. Germline trimming cut 4 bases from V and 6 bases from J; bases unmatched to any gene: 6. This CDR3 has 17 amino acids. CDR1 and CDR2 (germline): MDHEN, SYDVKM. CDR3 DNA sequence: TGTGCCAGCAGTTCGGGGACTAGCGGGAGGAAGGCCGGGGAGCTGTTTTTT. It is translated as CASSSGTSGRKAGELFF.

CDR3 protein: CASSLEIPAGRPGDGYTF. Written as DNA, the CDR3 is TGTGCCAGCAGCTTAGAGATACCAGCGGGCCGGCCGGGGGATGGCTACACCTTC. V usage is TRBV7-9 and J usage is TRBJ1-2; D perhaps matches TRBD1 (5 bases). This CDR3 spans 18 amino acids. Trimming left V 1 base short and J 6 bases short, with 24 bases between. CDR1 and CDR2 from the germline V gene are SEHNR and FQNEAQ (reference sequence). Based on the CDR3 plus reference TRBV7-9 and TRBJ1-2, the full variable domain is DTGVSQNPRHKITKRGQNVTFRCDPISEHNRLYWYRQTLGQGPEFLTYFQNEAQLEKSRLLSDRFSAERPKGSFSTLEIQRTEQGDSAMYLCASSLEIPAGRPGDGYTFGSGTRLTVV.

The V gene is TRBV11-2, the J gene TRBJ2-4; D perhaps matches TRBD1 (5 bases). CDR1 and CDR2 (germline): SGHAT, FQNNGV. Between the trimmed V and J ends, which lost 5 bases and 0 bases, there was a span of 17 bases. This CDR3 is built from 17 residues. CDR3 in DNA: TGTGCCAGCAGCCCCCCTGGGGCACAGATAGCCAAAAACATTCAGTACTTC. It yields the protein CASSPPGAQIAKNIQYF.

The CDR3 loop reads CASSVAGTRIYEQFF. In nucleotides, the CDR3 is TGTGCCAGCAGCGTAGCTGGGACTAGGATTTATGAGCAGTTCTTC. V usage is TRBV9 and J usage is TRBJ2-1, with 8 positions matching TRBD2. Trimming cost V 0 bases and J 8 bases; bases outside gene matches: 7. The germline CDR1 and CDR2 sequences are SGDLS and YYNGEE. CDR3 length: 15 residues.

This clone has just a few counts. The J gene is TRBJ1-1, the V gene TRBV27; the match to TRBD1 covers 10 bases. After removal of 0 bases from V and 5 bases from J, the junction contained 3 bases not matched to a gene. Germline CDR1 and CDR2: MNHEY and SMNVEV (reference sequence). CDR3 length: 15 residues. The DNA for the CDR3 is TGTGCCAGCAGTTTATCGGGACAGGGGCGGACTGAAGCTTTCTTT. Its translation: CASSLSGQGRTEAFF.